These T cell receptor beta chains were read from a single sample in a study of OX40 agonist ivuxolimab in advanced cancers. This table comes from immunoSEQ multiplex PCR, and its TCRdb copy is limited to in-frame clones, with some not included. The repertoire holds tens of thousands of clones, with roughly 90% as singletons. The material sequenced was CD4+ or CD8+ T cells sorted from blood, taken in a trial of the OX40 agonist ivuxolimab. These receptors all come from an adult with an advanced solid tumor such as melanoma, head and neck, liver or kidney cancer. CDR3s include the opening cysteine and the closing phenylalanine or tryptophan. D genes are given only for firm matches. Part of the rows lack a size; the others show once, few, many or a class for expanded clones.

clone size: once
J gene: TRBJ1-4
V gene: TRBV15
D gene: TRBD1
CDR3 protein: CATSRDWGQGGTNEKLFF
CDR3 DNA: TGTGCCACCAGCAGAGATTGGGGACAGGGGGGGACTAATGAAAAACTGTTTTTT

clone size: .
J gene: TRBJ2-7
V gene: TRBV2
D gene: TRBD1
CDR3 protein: CASSRTGGPSSYEQYF
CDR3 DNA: TGTGCCAGCAGCCGGACAGGGGGCCCCTCCTCCTACGAGCAGTACTTC

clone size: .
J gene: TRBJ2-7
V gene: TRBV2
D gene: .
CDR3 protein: CASSVAGQDNEQYF
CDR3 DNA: TGTGCCAGCAGTGTCGCCGGGCAAGACAACGAGCAGTACTTC

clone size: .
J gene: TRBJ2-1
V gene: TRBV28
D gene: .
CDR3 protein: CASSLTRNEQFF
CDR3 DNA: TGTGCCAGCAGCCTAACCCGGAATGAGCAGTTCTTC

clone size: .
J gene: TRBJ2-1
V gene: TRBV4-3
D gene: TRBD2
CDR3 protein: CASSSGGYYNEQFF
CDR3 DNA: TGCGCCAGCAGCTCGGGAGGGTATTACAATGAGCAGTTCTTC

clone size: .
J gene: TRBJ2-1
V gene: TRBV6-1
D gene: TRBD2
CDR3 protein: CASVGLAGTGNEQFF
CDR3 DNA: TGTGCCAGCGTCGGACTAGCGGGGACGGGGAATGAGCAGTTCTTC

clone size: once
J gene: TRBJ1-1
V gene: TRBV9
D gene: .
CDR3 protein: CASSAHGATRDTEAFF
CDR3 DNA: TGTGCCAGCAGCGCTCACGGGGCAACTAGGGACACTGAAGCTTTCTTT

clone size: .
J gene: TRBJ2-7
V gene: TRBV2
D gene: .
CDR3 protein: CASSSPPGRSFSYEQYF
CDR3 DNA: TGTGCCAGCAGTTCTCCTCCGGGACGGAGTTTTTCCTACGAGCAGTACTTC

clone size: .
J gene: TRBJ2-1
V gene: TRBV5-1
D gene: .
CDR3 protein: CASSPQTAYNEQFF
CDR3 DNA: TGCGCCAGCAGCCCTCAAACGGCCTACAATGAGCAGTTCTTC

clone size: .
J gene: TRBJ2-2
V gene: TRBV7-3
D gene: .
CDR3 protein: CASSPDGASLLTGELFF
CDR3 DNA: TGTGCCAGCAGCCCTGACGGGGCAAGCCTCCTAACCGGGGAGCTGTTTTTT

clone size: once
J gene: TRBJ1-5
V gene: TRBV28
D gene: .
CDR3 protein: CASYTGGAGNQPQHF
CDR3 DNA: TGTGCCAGCTACACTGGGGGCGCGGGCAATCAGCCCCAGCATTTT

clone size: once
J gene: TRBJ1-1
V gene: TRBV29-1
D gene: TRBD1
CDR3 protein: CSVARGSGQTYTEAFF
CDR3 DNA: TGCAGCGTTGCCCGTGGGTCGGGACAGACGTACACTGAAGCTTTCTTT

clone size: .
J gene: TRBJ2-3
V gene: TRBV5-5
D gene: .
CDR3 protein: CASSSGTDTQYF
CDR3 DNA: TGTGCCAGCAGCTCAGGGACAGATACGCAGTATTTT

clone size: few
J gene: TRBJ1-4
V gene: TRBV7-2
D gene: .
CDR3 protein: CASSLGEGRKLFF
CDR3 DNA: TGTGCCAGCAGCTTAGGTGAGGGTAGGAAACTGTTTTTT

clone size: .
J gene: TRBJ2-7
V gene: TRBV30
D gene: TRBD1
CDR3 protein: CAWSVLGQGRGEQYF
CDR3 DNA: TGTGCCTGGAGTGTACTAGGACAGGGACGAGGCGAGCAGTACTTC

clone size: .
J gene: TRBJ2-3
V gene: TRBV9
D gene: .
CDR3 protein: CASSVEQGRVADTQYF
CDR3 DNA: TGTGCCAGCAGCGTAGAGCAGGGGAGGGTCGCGGATACGCAGTATTTT

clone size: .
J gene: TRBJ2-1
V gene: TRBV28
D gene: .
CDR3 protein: CASSNPGRPSYNEQFF
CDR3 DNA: TGTGCCAGCAGTAACCCGGGACGCCCATCCTACAATGAGCAGTTCTTC

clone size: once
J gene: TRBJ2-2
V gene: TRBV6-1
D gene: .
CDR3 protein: CASSYPGELFF
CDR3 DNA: TGTGCCAGCAGTTACCCCGGGGAGCTGTTTTTT

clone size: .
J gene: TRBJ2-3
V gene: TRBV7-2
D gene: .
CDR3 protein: CASSPPGRVSRATDTQYF
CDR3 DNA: TGTGCCAGCAGCCCACCGGGGCGAGTTTCCCGAGCAACAGATACGCAGTATTTT

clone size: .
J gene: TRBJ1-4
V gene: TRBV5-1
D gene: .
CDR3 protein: CASKKTSNEKLFF
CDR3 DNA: TGCGCCAGTAAGAAAACCTCTAATGAAAAACTGTTTTTT

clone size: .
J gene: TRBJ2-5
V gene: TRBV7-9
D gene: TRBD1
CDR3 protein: CASSLYAGQVQETQYF
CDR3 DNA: TGTGCCAGCAGCCTTTACGCGGGACAGGTCCAAGAGACCCAGTACTTC

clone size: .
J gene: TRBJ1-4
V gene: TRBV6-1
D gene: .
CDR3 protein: CASNYIGLNEKLFF
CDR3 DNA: TGTGCCAGCAATTACATAGGACTTAATGAAAAACTGTTTTTT

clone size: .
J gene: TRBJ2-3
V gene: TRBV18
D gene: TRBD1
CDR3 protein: CASSPQGATDTQYF
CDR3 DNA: TGTGCCAGCTCCCCACAGGGGGCAACAGATACGCAGTATTTT

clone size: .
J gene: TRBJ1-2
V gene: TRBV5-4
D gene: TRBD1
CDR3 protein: CASSITGGYGYTF
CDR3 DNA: TGTGCCAGCAGCATTACAGGGGGCTATGGCTACACCTTC

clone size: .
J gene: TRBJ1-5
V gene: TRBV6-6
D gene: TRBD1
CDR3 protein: CASKKDRGPHQPQHF
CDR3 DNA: TGTGCCAGCAAGAAGGACAGGGGCCCTCATCAGCCCCAGCATTTT

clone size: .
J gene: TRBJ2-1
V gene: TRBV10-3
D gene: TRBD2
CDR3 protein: CATRDSGSIHNEQFF
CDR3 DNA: TGTGCCACGCGGGATAGCGGGAGCATCCACAATGAGCAGTTCTTC

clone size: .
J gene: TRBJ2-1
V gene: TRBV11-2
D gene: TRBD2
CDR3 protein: CASSLGREGLNEQFF
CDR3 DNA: TGTGCCAGCAGCCTGGGGCGGGAGGGCCTCAATGAGCAGTTCTTC

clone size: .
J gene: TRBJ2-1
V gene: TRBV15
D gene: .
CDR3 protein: CATSRATLGEQFF
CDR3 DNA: TGTGCCACCAGCAGAGCGACTCTAGGTGAGCAGTTCTTC

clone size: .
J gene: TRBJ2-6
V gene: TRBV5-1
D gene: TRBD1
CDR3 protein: CASSLGAGGNSGANVLTF
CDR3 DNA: TGCGCCAGCAGCTTGGGGGCAGGGGGCAACTCTGGGGCCAACGTCCTGACTTTC

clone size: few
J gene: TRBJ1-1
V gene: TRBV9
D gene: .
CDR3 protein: CASSVVQGSPEAFF
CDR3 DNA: TGTGCCAGCAGCGTAGTCCAGGGTAGCCCTGAAGCTTTCTTT

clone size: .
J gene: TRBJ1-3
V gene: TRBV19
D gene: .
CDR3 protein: CASSEHGSRRNTIYF
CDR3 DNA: TGTGCCAGTAGTGAACACGGGAGTCGAAGGAACACCATATATTTT

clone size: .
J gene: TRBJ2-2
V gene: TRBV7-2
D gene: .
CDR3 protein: CASSLEVGELFF
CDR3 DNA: TGTGCCAGCAGCTTGGAGGTCGGGGAGCTGTTTTTT

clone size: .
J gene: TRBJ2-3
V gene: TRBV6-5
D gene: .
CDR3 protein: CASRKIGTDTQYF
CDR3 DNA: TGTGCCAGCAGGAAGATCGGGACAGATACGCAGTATTTT

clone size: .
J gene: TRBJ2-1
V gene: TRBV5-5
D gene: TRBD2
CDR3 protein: CASSLSWPAGGNNEQFF
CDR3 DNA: TGTGCCAGCAGCTTATCCTGGCCTGCGGGAGGGAACAATGAGCAGTTCTTC

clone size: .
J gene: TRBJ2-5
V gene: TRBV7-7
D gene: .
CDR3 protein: CASTAPGEETQYF
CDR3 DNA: TGTGCCAGCACCGCCCCGGGGGAAGAGACCCAGTACTTC

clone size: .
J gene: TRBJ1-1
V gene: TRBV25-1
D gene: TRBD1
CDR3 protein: CASRDRLNTEAFF
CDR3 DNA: TGTGCCAGCAGGGACAGGCTGAACACTGAAGCTTTCTTT

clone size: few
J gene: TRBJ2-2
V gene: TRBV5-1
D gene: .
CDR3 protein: CASSFGDLNTGELFF
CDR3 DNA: TGCGCCAGCAGCTTCGGGGATCTAAACACCGGGGAGCTGTTTTTT

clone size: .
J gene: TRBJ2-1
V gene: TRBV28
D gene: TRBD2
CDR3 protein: CASRPSGSREQFF
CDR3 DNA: TGTGCCAGCAGACCTAGCGGGAGCCGAGAGCAGTTCTTC

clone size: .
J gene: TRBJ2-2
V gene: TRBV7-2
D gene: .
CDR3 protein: CASSRGGSNTGELFF
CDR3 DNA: TGTGCCAGCAGCAGAGGGGGATCGAACACCGGGGAGCTGTTTTTT